One T cell receptor (beta chain) is described in this entry. Its specificity is unknown. Mouse gene names apply. The DNA ends 1 residue before the CDR3 does, and the rest of the CDR3 is filled in from the germline J gene. This sample is part of a study of tissue T cells after allogeneic stem cell transplantation. TCRdb's table, derived via immunoSEQ multiplex PCR, lists solely in-frame clones and lacks some. The sample records about 2,200 clones, roughly three fifths being singletons. Between the trimmed V and J ends, which lost 0 bases and 0 bases, there was a span of 15 bases. The CDR3 runs to 16 residues. The germline V gene has CDR1 GKSSPN and CDR2 SITVG. The time point was: mouse harvest day 7 after allogeneic transplant. Each mouse received 10^7 T-cell-depleted marrow cells plus 10^6 splenic CD5+ T cells by tail vein. Notes on the study in general: Anatomically similar tissues had similar TCR repertoires within each patient. Tissue-detected TCR repertoire was only partly captured by blood and spleen T cells. Sampling depth was limited, and the cohort was small and clinically varied.

The TCR was taken from a female BALB/c mouse given C57BL/6 T cells with graft-versus-host disease after an allogeneic hematopoietic cell transplant. The J gene is TRBJ2-7, the V gene TRBV31, with D possibly matching TRBD2 (6 bases). Material for sequencing was spleen. The sequenced CDR3 bases are TGTGCCTGGAGTCTACCGGGACTCAGGAGCTCCTATGAACAGTAC. It yields the protein CAWSLPGLRSSYEQY. The whole CDR3 sequence is CAWSLPGLRSSYEQYF.